The 27 T cell receptor beta chains in this list originate from one sample, sequenced in a study of shared clonotypes between healthy human individuals. TCRdb's copy holds only in-frame clones and misses some; the assay was immunoSEQ multiplex PCR. The sample lists about 1.1 million clones; 77% were seen once. The sequenced sample consisted of memory CD4+ T cells from PBMCs. Subset here: CD45RA-negative fraction. Receptor source: a young man in good health. Some clones in this sample may be carry-over from other donors' samples.

The rearrangement joins TRBV6-5 to TRBJ1-5, with a tentative D call TRBD1 (5 bases). Trimming left V 4 bases short and J 3 bases short, with 10 bases between. This CDR3 is built from 14 residues. CDR1 and CDR2 from the germline V gene are MNHEY and SVGAGI. CDR3 bases: TGTGCCAGCAGTTCGAGACAGTCCAATCAGCCCCAGCATTTT. Its protein is CASSSRQSNQPQHF.

This sequence joins TRBV19 and TRBJ2-4; a weak D match, TRBD1 (6 bases). The germline gives CDR1 LNHDA, CDR2 SQIVND (reference sequence). This CDR3 comprises 14 residues. The V gene lost 7 bases and the J gene lost 2 bases, with 12 bases spanning the gap. For the CDR3, the DNA is TGTGCCAGTAATGCAAGGGGGTCCAAAAACATTCAGTACTTC. Translation gives CASNARGSKNIQYF.

In regard to this clone: Other DNA sequences of this sample code for an identical CDR3. The rearrangement joins TRBV5-1 to TRBJ2-3; D perhaps matches TRBD1 (6 bases). The germline CDR1 and CDR2 sequences are SGHRS and YFSETQ. The CDR3 has 14 amino acids. V lost 4 bases and J 2 bases, leaving 11 bases between the germline ends. The CDR3: CASSLDRNTDTQYF. Here the CDR3 DNA reads TGCGCCAGCAGCCTCGACAGGAACACAGATACGCAGTATTTT.

Worth noting for this clone: The same CDR3 also results from other DNA sequences found in this sample. The rearrangement uses TRBV7-2 and TRBJ2-7, with D uncertain. This CDR3 has 14 amino acids. CDR1 is SGHTA, CDR2 FQGNSA, per germline. The V gene lost 6 bases and the J gene lost 3 bases, with 15 bases spanning the gap. CDR3 in amino acids: CASSPDRTSYEQYF. For the CDR3, the DNA is TGTGCCAGCAGTCCCGACCGTACCAGCTACGAGCAGTACTTC.

This clone was counted a few times. The rearrangement joins TRBV29-1 to TRBJ1-1, with D perhaps matching TRBD1 (5 bases). The CDR3 totals 11 residues. CDR1 and CDR2 (germline): SQVTM, ANQGSEA. Trimming took off 7 bases at V and 10 bases at J, with 16 bases between the two ends. CDR3 protein: CSGGWDYGAFF. DNA of the CDR3: TGCAGCGGTGGGTGGGACTATGGAGCTTTCTTT.

At least ten counts were recorded for this clone. The chain is built from TRBV11-1 and TRBJ1-1; 9 bases line up with TRBD1. The CDR3 loop spans 16 amino acids. The V segment lost 3 bases and the J segment 6 bases; nucleotides outside the gene matches: 11. The germline CDR1 and CDR2 sequences are SGHAT and FQDESV (reference sequence). The CDR3 region has the DNA TGTGCCAGCAGCTTCGATCCGGGACAGGGAGTCGCTGAAGCTTTCTTT. This translates into CASSFDPGQGVAEAFF.

The chain combines TRBV7-9 with TRBJ2-7, with 9 bases aligning to TRBD1. V was clipped by 3 bases and J by 8 bases; unmatched bases: 8. The length of the CDR3 is 14 residues. Germline lookup yields CDR1 SEHNR and CDR2 FQNEAQ (reference sequence). The CDR3 DNA reads TGTGCCAGCAGCTTTCAGGGACAGGGCCCCAAGCAGTACTTC. The encoded protein is CASSFQGQGPKQYF.

The chain is built from TRBV2 and TRBJ1-3; D is uncertain. Germline CDR1 and CDR2: SNHLY and FYNNEI. This CDR3 has 12 residues. V lost 6 bases and J lost 3, with 6 bases in between. The CDR3 DNA reads TGTGCCAGCAGCCCCGGTGGAAACACCATATATTTT. Amino acid sequence: CASSPGGNTIYF.

DNA for the CDR3: TGTGCCAGCTCGCTAGCCTTGGCAGATACGCAGTATTTT. It codes for CASSLALADTQYF. The J gene is TRBJ2-3, the V gene TRBV18; possibly TRBD2 for D (5 bases). CDR1 and CDR2 (germline): KGHSH, LQKENI. Trimming cost V 6 bases and J 4 bases, with 11 bases left between them. The length of the CDR3 is 13 residues.

In the case of this clone: Germline is not matched at one junction end, which may reflect a read error. This CDR3 is also generated by other DNA sequences in the sample. The chain has TRBV11-2 and TRBJ2-7; D call uncertain. CDR3 length: 13 residues. In germline, CDR1 is SGHAT, CDR2 FQNNGV. The CDR3 DNA reads TGTGCCAGTAGCTTAAATCCGGGCGTCGAGCAGTACTTC. Translation: CASSLNPGVEQYF. Based on the CDR3 plus reference TRBV11-2 and TRBJ2-7, the full variable domain is EAGVAQSPRYKIIEKRQSVAFWCNPISGHATLYWYQQILGQGPKLLIQFQNNGVVDDSQLPKDRFSAERLKGVDSTLKIQPAKLEDSAVYLCASSLNPGVEQYFGPGTRLTVT.

This clone showed up just a few times. The same CDR3 is also encoded by other DNA sequences in this sample. The rearrangement joins TRBV5-1 to TRBJ2-5; 9 bases map to TRBD1. V was pared by 4 bases and J by 5 bases, with 3 bases of the junction left unmatched. This CDR3 has 13 amino acids. The germline V gene encodes CDR1 SGHRS and CDR2 YFSETQ. Written as DNA, the CDR3 is TGCGCCAGCAGCATGGGACAGGGCGAGACCCAGTACTTC. It yields the protein CASSMGQGETQYF. Filled out from reference TRBV5-1 and TRBJ2-5, the complete variable domain reads KAGVTQTPRYLIKTRGQQVTLSCSPISGHRSVSWYQQTPGQGLQFLFEYFSETQRNKGNFPGRFSGRQFSNSRSEMNVSTLELGDSALYLCASSMGQGETQYFGPGTRLLVL.

The V gene is TRBV28, the J gene TRBJ2-6; D unresolved. The CDR3 runs to 14 residues. Germline CDR1 and CDR2: MDHEN and SYDVKM. Trimming removed 5 bases from V and 3 bases from J, with 8 bases in between. The CDR3 DNA is TGTGCCAGCAGTGTTCCTATTGGGGCCAACGTCCTGACTTTC. It translates to CASSVPIGANVLTF.

This chain connects TRBV11-2 to TRBJ2-3; 9 bases align to TRBD2. The CDR3 has 14 residues. Germline V lookup: CDR1 SGHAT, CDR2 FQNNGV. Trimming took 7 bases from V and 2 from J; bases not matched to a gene: 4. The CDR3 region has the DNA TGTGCCAGCAACCCGGGACTAGCCACAGATACGCAGTATTTT. Its translation is CASNPGLATDTQYF.

This chain links TRBV10-2 with TRBJ2-6; possibly TRBD1 for D (6 bases). With 2 bases removed from V and 0 bases from J, the gap between germline ends came to 11 bases. The germline V gene has CDR1 WSHSY and CDR2 SAAADI. The CDR3 consists of 17 residues. This CDR3 is CASSEPRGNSGANVLTF. In nucleotides, the CDR3 is TGCGCCAGCAGTGAGCCGAGGGGGAACTCTGGGGCCAACGTCCTGACTTTC.

The J gene is TRBJ1-5, the V gene TRBV4-2; weak D call: TRBD1 (5 bases). Trimming stripped 3 bases from V and 1 base from J, with 10 bases between. The CDR3 contains 15 residues. The germline V gene encodes CDR1 LGHNA and CDR2 YNFKEQ. The CDR3 sequence: CASSQHDRSNQPQHF. The CDR3, as DNA: TGTGCCAGCAGCCAGCATGACAGAAGCAATCAGCCCCAGCATTTT.

The chain has TRBV28 and TRBJ1-1; 7 positions match TRBD1. Germline V lookup: CDR1 MDHEN, CDR2 SYDVKM. The V and J ends lost 5 bases and 5 bases, in that order; junction bases with no gene match: 8. The CDR3 runs to 14 residues. CDR3 DNA: TGTGCCAGCAGTCCCCAACAGGGGAGGACTGAAGCTTTCTTT. Translating gives CASSPQQGRTEAFF.

The chain carries TRBV7-9 and TRBJ1-2; D is undetermined. V lost 3 bases, J lost 4 bases, and 6 bases lay in between. Germline V gene lookup returns CDR1 SEHNR and CDR2 FQNEAQ (reference sequence). The CDR3 spans 12 residues. The CDR3 sequence: CASSFEVYGYTF. The CDR3 DNA reads TGTGCCAGCAGCTTTGAGGTCTATGGCTACACCTTC.

V usage is TRBV6-1 and J usage is TRBJ1-2; 7 bases line up with TRBD1. CDR1 is MNHNS, CDR2 SASEGT, per germline. This CDR3 has 13 residues. Trimming at V came to 7 bases and at J to 8 bases, leaving 10 bases not matched to a gene. DNA for the CDR3: TGTGCCAGCACCTCAGACAGGGAGGGCGGCTACACCTTC. The encoded protein is CASTSDREGGYTF.

J is TRBJ2-3 and V is TRBV10-2, with 13 bases identical to TRBD2. The V gene's germline CDR1 is WSHSY and CDR2 SAAADI. The junction had 13 bases not matched to a gene; V was cut back by 0 bases and J by 1 base. The CDR3 is 21 residues long. CDR3 sequence reads: CASSESRWGTSGTQRTDTQYF. DNA for the CDR3: TGCGCCAGCAGTGAGTCGAGGTGGGGGACTAGCGGGACCCAACGCACAGATACGCAGTATTTT.

V usage is TRBV19 and J usage is TRBJ2-7; the match to TRBD1 covers 9 bases. This CDR3 has 16 residues. Germline V CDR1 and CDR2: LNHDA, SQIVND (reference sequence). J lost 3 bases, V lost 4 bases, and 10 bases had no gene match. CDR3 residues: CASSNPGQGWIYEQYF. The DNA of the CDR3 is TGTGCCAGTAGTAACCCGGGACAGGGATGGATCTACGAGCAGTACTTC.

The chain recombines TRBV4-2 with TRBJ2-1, with a tentative D call TRBD2 (5 bases). Trimming stripped 1 base from V and 8 bases from J, with 9 bases between. The CDR3 runs to 13 residues. Germline V gives CDR1 LGHNA, CDR2 YNFKEQ. In DNA, the CDR3 is TGTGCCAGCAGCCAAGTGCGGGTGGATGAGCAGTTCTTC. Translation: CASSQVRVDEQFF.

This chain connects TRBV4-3 to TRBJ1-1, with a possible D match to TRBD1 (5 bases). CDR1 is LGHNA, CDR2 YSLEER, per germline. The CDR3 sequence is 15 residues long. The V end lost 4 bases, the J end lost 4 bases, and 16 bases lay between the germline ends. CDR3 region: CASSPFSGDGTEAFF. CDR3 bases: TGCGCCAGCAGCCCGTTCAGCGGGGACGGCACTGAAGCTTTCTTT.

This chain connects TRBV19 to TRBJ2-4; 11 bases align to TRBD2. The CDR3 runs 18 residues. J lost 0 bases, V lost 5 bases, and 9 bases had no gene match. Germline loops: CDR1 LNHDA, CDR2 SQIVND (reference sequence). The CDR3: CASSRGLAGALAKNIQYF. DNA for the CDR3: TGTGCCAGTAGTCGAGGACTAGCGGGTGCCTTAGCCAAAAACATTCAGTACTTC.

The chain uses TRBV14 and TRBJ1-1, with 8 bases matching TRBD1. The germline CDR1 and CDR2 sequences are SGHDN and FVKESK. The V gene end was trimmed by 2 bases and the J gene end by 4 bases; junction bases not matched to a gene: 3. The CDR3 length is 14 residues. The DNA for the CDR3 is TGTGCCAGCAGCCAACTTACAGGGGGCACTGAAGCTTTCTTT. Translated, it gives CASSQLTGGTEAFF.

The gene calls are TRBV9 and TRBJ1-1, with D possibly TRBD1 on 5 matching bases. Germline CDR1 SGDLS, CDR2 YYNGEE. The V end was cut by 6 bases, the J end by 1 base, with 19 bases between. CDR3 length equals 16 residues. CDR3 sequence reads: CASTRVIGTENTEAFF. CDR3 sequence (DNA): TGTGCCAGCACAAGAGTCATCGGGACCGAGAACACTGAAGCTTTCTTT.

V and J are TRBV7-9 and TRBJ2-5; D tentatively reads TRBD1 or TRBD2 (6 bases each). The CDR3 is 17 amino acids. V lost 4 bases and J lost 0, with 18 bases in between. Germline CDR1 SEHNR, CDR2 FQNEAQ (reference sequence). In DNA, the CDR3 is TGTGCCAGCAGCTCCCCCGGGGGCGTCGGGTACCAAGAGACCCAGTACTTC. Translating it yields CASSSPGGVGYQETQYF.

This sequence joins TRBV27 and TRBJ2-1, with TRBD2 matching over 9 bases. V lost 2 bases and J lost 9; bases outside the gene matches: 5. CDR3 length equals 14 residues. Germline V gene sequence: CDR1 MNHEY, CDR2 SMNVEV (reference sequence). The CDR3 DNA reads as TGTGCCAGCAGTTTACTAGCGGGGTCGGCTGAGCAGTTCTTC. Translated: CASSLLAGSAEQFF.